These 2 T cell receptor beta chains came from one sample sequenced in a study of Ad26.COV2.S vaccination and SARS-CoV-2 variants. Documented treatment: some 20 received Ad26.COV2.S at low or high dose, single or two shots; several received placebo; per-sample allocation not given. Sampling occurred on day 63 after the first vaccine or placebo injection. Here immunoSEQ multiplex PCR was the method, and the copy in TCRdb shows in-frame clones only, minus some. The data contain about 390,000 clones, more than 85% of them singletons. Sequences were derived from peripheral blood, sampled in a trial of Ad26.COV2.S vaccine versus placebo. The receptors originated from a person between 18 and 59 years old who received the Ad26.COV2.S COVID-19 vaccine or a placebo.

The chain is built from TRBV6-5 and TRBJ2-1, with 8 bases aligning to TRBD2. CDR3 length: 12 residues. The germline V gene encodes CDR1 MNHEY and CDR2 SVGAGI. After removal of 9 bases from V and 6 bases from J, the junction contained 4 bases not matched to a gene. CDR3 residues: CASRGGANEQFF. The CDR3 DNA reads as TGTGCCAGTCGGGGGGGGGCCAATGAGCAGTTCTTC.

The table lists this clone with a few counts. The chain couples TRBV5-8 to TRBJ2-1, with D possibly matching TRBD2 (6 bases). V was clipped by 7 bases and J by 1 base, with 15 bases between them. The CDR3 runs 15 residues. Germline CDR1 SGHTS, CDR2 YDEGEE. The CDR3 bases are TGTGCCAGCGGGCGGGGCCGGATTTCCTACAATGAGCAGTTCTTC. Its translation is CASGRGRISYNEQFF.